This T cell receptor (beta chain) was retrieved from a study of Graves' ophthalmopathy and Graves' hyperthyroidism. From RNA, the CDR3 regions of TCR beta chains were amplified and sequenced. Second-round multiplex PCR came after a first-round RT-PCR that employed HTBI primers. TCRdb re-called the multiplex PCR reads with MiXCR, one entry per CDR3 protein. In the table there are over a million distinct CDR3 sequences, around a third of which are singletons. The V and J ends lost 3 bases and 4 bases respectively, with 7 bases between them. This CDR3 contains 14 residues. Germline assignment: CDR1 SEHNR and CDR2 FQNEAQ (reference sequence). People with hyperthyroidism were aged 18 to 65 and newly diagnosed, under 2 months' duration.

This receptor was taken from an adult man with Graves' hyperthyroidism. This chain connects TRBV7-9 to TRBJ2-6; D unresolved. The material sequenced was peripheral blood or thyroid tissue (not recorded which). The CDR3, as DNA: TGTGCCAGCAGCTTGCCCCCGGGGGCCAACGTCCTGACTTTC. Translating it yields CASSLPPGANVLTF.